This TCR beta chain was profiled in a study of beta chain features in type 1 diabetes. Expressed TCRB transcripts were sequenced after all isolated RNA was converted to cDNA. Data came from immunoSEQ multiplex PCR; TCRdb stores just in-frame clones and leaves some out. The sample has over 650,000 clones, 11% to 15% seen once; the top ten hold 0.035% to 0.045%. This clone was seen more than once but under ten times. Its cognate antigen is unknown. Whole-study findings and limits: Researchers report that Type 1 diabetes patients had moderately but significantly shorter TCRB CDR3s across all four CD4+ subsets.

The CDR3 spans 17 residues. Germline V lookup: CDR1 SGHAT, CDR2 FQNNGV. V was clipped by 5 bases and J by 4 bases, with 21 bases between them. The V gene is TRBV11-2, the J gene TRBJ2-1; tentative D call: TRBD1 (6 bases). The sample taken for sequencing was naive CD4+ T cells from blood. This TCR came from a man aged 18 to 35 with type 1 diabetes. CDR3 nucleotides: TGTGCCAGCAGCCCAAGGGGACCGACAGGCGGGTACAATGAGCAGTTCTTC. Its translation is CASSPRGPTGGYNEQFF.